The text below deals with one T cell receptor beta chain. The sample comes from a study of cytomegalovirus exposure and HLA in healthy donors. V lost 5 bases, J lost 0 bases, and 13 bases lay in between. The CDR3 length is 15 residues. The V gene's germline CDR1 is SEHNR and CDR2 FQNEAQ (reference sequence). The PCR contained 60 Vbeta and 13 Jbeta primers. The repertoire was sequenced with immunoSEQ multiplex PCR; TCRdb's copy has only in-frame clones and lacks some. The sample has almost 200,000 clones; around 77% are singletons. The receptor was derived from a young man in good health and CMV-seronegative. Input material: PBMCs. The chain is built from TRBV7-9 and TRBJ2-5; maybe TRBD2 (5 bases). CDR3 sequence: CASSRALGDQETQYF. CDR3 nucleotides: TGTGCCAGCAGCCGAGCTCTGGGAGACCAAGAGACCCAGTACTTC.